This passage covers 30 T cell receptor beta chains from one sample sequenced in a study of OX40 agonist ivuxolimab in advanced cancers. Measured with immunoSEQ multiplex PCR; TCRdb has only the in-frame clones, and not every one. Of 75,000 to 100,000 clones listed, roughly 89% are singletons. The source material was CD4+ or CD8+ T cells sorted from blood, sampled in a trial of the OX40 agonist ivuxolimab. The receptors were sampled from an adult with an advanced solid tumor such as melanoma, head and neck, liver or kidney cancer.

The chain is built from TRBV5-1 and TRBJ1-1; D unclear. Trimming stripped 5 bases from V and 6 bases from J, with 14 bases between. This CDR3 has 13 residues. CDR1 and CDR2 (germline): SGHRS, YFSETQ. The chain's CDR3 is CASSLVLSAEAFF. The CDR3 coding sequence is TGCGCCAGCAGTCTCGTGTTATCCGCTGAAGCTTTCTTT.

V is TRBV7-2 and J is TRBJ2-6; D is unresolved. The germline CDR1 and CDR2 sequences are SGHTA and FQGNSA. Between the trimmed V and J ends, which lost 2 bases and 3 bases, there was a span of 11 bases. The CDR3 spans 16 residues. CDR3 DNA: TGTGCCAGCAGCTTATACTGGACGGGTGGGGCCAACGTCCTGACTTTC. This translates into CASSLYWTGGANVLTF.

The CDR3 region has the DNA TGTGCCAGTAGTGGGCTCGGATACGAGCAGTACTTC. Residues: CASSGLGYEQYF. The rearrangement joins TRBV19 to TRBJ2-7; D is uncertain. This CDR3 spans 12 amino acids. Trimming stripped 5 bases from V and 4 bases from J, with 9 bases between. From germline, CDR1 is LNHDA and CDR2 SQIVND (reference sequence).

In its sample, this clone was seen once. V is TRBV5-5 and J is TRBJ2-3; 9 nucleotides line up with TRBD1. The CDR3 totals 17 residues. Germline lookup yields CDR1 SGHKS and CDR2 YYEKEE (reference sequence). The J segment lost 1 base and the V segment lost 4 bases, leaving 10 bases of the junction unmatched. The CDR3 DNA sequence: TGTGCCAGCAGCCCGGACAGGGGCCGGGGAGGCACAGATACGCAGTATTTT. Residues: CASSPDRGRGGTDTQYF.

This clone was found once. Other nucleotide sequences from this sample produce the same CDR3. The J gene is TRBJ1-1, the V gene TRBV6-5; D is undetermined. From germline, CDR1 is MNHEY and CDR2 SVGAGI. V was trimmed by 2 bases and J by 2 bases, leaving 6 bases between them. The CDR3 runs 13 residues. CDR3 amino acids: CASSYLGNTEAFF. The CDR3 DNA reads TGTGCCAGCAGTTACCTCGGTAACACTGAAGCTTTCTTT.

V usage is TRBV28 and J usage is TRBJ2-4; TRBD1 matches 9 bases. Germline V gene data show CDR1 as MDHEN and CDR2 as SYDVKM. J was trimmed by 9 bases and V by 7 bases; bases with no gene match: 19. The CDR3 has 17 amino acids. The CDR3 loop reads CASTHPTGQGREGIQYF. The CDR3 DNA is TGTGCCAGCACCCACCCCACGGGACAGGGCCGGGAAGGCATTCAGTACTTC.

This chain uses TRBV11-2 with TRBJ2-4; 10 bases agree with TRBD2. Germline V gene lookup returns CDR1 SGHAT and CDR2 FQNNGV. The trim removed 5 bases at V and 6 bases at J, leaving 13 bases unmatched. This CDR3 comprises 17 residues. DNA for the CDR3: TGTGCCAGCAGCCCCCGGATAGCGGGGGGCTGGATAAACATTCAGTACTTC. It codes for CASSPRIAGGWINIQYF.

The rearrangement joins TRBV6-1 to TRBJ2-7; D is possibly TRBD1 (6 bases). V lost 10 bases, J lost 1 base, and 17 bases lay in between. CDR1 MNHNS and CDR2 SASEGT come from the germline V gene. This CDR3 spans 14 amino acids. CDR3 in amino acids: CATQVGAESYEQYF. CDR3 bases: TGTGCCACTCAGGTGGGGGCAGAATCCTACGAGCAGTACTTC.

In its sample, this clone was seen a few times. The chain joins TRBV11-2 to TRBJ1-1; D not certain. Trimming removed 5 bases at V and 2 bases at J, with 18 bases between. The CDR3 consists of 16 residues. Per germline, CDR1 SGHAT and CDR2 FQNNGV. CDR3 in amino acids: CASSHQSRLYNTEAFF. CDR3 DNA sequence: TGTGCCAGCAGCCACCAGTCTCGACTTTACAACACTGAAGCTTTCTTT.

The genes are TRBV6-5 and TRBJ2-7; no clear D gene. CDR1 and CDR2 (germline): MNHEY, SVGAGI. The germline V and J ends were trimmed by 0 bases and 2 bases, with 8 bases remaining between them. The CDR3 has 14 amino acids. CDR3 bases: TGTGCCAGCAGTTACTCCGACGGTCCCTACGAGCAGTACTTC. This codes for CASSYSDGPYEQYF.

V is TRBV12-5 and J is TRBJ1-5; unclear D gene. Germline values: CDR1 LGHNT, CDR2 FRNRAP. The CDR3 runs to 12 residues. The V end was cut by 0 bases, the J end by 10 bases, with 7 bases between. CDR3 sequence (DNA): TGTGCTAGTGGTTTGGTAGGGAGACCCCAGCATTTT. Its protein product is CASGLVGRPQHF.

V usage is TRBV5-1 and J usage is TRBJ1-4; D gene unclear. The CDR3 contains 16 residues. V was trimmed by 3 bases and J by 2 bases, leaving 14 bases between them. Germline V gene lookup returns CDR1 SGHRS and CDR2 YFSETQ. The CDR3: CASSSAPGYTNEKLFF. The DNA for the CDR3 is TGCGCCAGCAGCTCTGCGCCGGGGTACACTAATGAAAAACTGTTTTTT.

This clone was counted between two and nine times. The V and J genes are TRBV7-9 and TRBJ1-2; TRBD1 might be the D (5 bases). This CDR3 is built from 15 residues. In germline, CDR1 is SEHNR, CDR2 FQNEAQ (reference sequence). The V end was cut by 5 bases, the J end by 3 bases, with 16 bases between. As DNA, the CDR3 is TGTGCCAGCAGCCCAGGGAGGGGATGGGACTATGGCTACACCTTC. Translated: CASSPGRGWDYGYTF.

The V and J genes are TRBV27 and TRBJ2-3; no definite D call. V lost 0 bases and J lost 7, with 17 bases in between. CDR1 and CDR2 from the germline V gene are MNHEY and SMNVEV (reference sequence). This CDR3 spans 16 amino acids. In DNA, the CDR3 is TGTGCCAGCAGTTTATCGCGGTTTATCTCCGGTTATACGCAGTATTTT. Its translation is CASSLSRFISGYTQYF.

This chain links TRBV18 with TRBJ1-2; the match to TRBD1 covers 8 bases. Unmatched junction bases numbered 7, after V lost 2 bases and J lost 5 bases. CDR1 KGHSH and CDR2 LQKENI come from the germline V gene. The CDR3 spans 15 residues. CDR3 in DNA: TGTGCCAGCTCACCAAGCGGACAGGGCGAATATGGCTACACCTTC. It translates to CASSPSGQGEYGYTF.

The chain couples TRBV7-2 to TRBJ2-7; TRBD1 is a possible D gene (5 bases). Per the germline V gene, CDR1 is SGHTA and CDR2 is FQGNSA. The V end lost 4 bases, the J end lost 3 bases, and 7 bases lay between the germline ends. The CDR3 runs 12 residues. CDR3 loop: CASSSQGYEQYF. The CDR3 region has the DNA TGTGCCAGCAGCTCGCAGGGCTACGAGCAGTACTTC.

J is TRBJ2-6 and V is TRBV5-1; D ambiguous. This CDR3 comprises 16 residues. Germline V gives CDR1 SGHRS, CDR2 YFSETQ. V shed 4 bases and J shed 1 base, with 12 bases lying between them. DNA for the CDR3: TGCGCCAGCAGCCCCTTATCAAGTTCTGGGGCCAACGTCCTGACTTTC. It codes for CASSPLSSSGANVLTF.

This chain uses TRBV2 with TRBJ1-2, with 11 bases matching TRBD1. CDR3 length: 13 amino acids. Germline CDR1 SNHLY, CDR2 FYNNEI. Germline trimming cut 6 bases from V and 6 bases from J; bases unmatched to any gene: 3. In nucleotides, the CDR3 is TGTGCCAGCAGGGACAGGGGGCCGGATGGCTACACCTTC. As protein: CASRDRGPDGYTF.

V usage is TRBV9 and J usage is TRBJ2-5, with a possible D match to TRBD1 (6 bases). CDR3 length: 16 amino acids. In germline, CDR1 is SGDLS, CDR2 YYNGEE. Between the trimmed V and J ends, which lost 0 bases and 2 bases, there was a span of 14 bases. CDR3 in DNA: TGTGCCAGCAGCGTAGCAGGGGCGGCTGTTCAAGAGACCCAGTACTTC. Translating gives CASSVAGAAVQETQYF.

The genes are TRBV20-1 and TRBJ1-2; a possible D gene is TRBD1 (5 bases). The CDR3 spans 11 residues. Trimming stripped 3 bases from V and 6 bases from J, with 8 bases between. The germline V gene has CDR1 DFQATT and CDR2 SNEGSKA (reference sequence). CDR3 DNA sequence: TGCAGTGCTAGCTGGGGGGATGGCTACACCTTC. Its translation: CSASWGDGYTF.

The genes are TRBV5-6 and TRBJ2-3; 7 bases fit TRBD1. CDR3 size: 15 residues. Germline V CDR1 and CDR2: SGHDT, YYEEEE. J lost 2 bases, V lost 4 bases, and 7 bases had no gene match. CDR3 sequence reads: CASSRVDRDTDTQYF. The CDR3 DNA follows: TGTGCCAGCAGCCGTGTTGACAGGGACACAGATACGCAGTATTTT.

The genes are TRBV6-6 and TRBJ2-7; 12 bases are a match to TRBD1. V lost 7 bases to trimming and J lost 7 bases; unmatched junction nucleotides: 11. The germline V gene has CDR1 MNHNY and CDR2 SVGAGI (reference sequence). The CDR3 runs to 15 residues. CDR3 loop: CASKGKGQGAWEQYF. Here the CDR3 DNA reads TGTGCCAGCAAGGGAAAGGGACAGGGGGCGTGGGAGCAGTACTTC.

The chain recombines TRBV19 with TRBJ2-2, with 7 nucleotides matching TRBD1. Unmatched junction bases numbered 10, after V lost 5 bases and J lost 7 bases. Germline CDR1 reads LNHDA; CDR2 reads SQIVND (reference sequence). This CDR3 spans 15 amino acids. The CDR3 is CASSVGTARDGELFF. Written as DNA, the CDR3 is TGTGCCAGTAGTGTTGGGACAGCGCGAGACGGGGAGCTGTTTTTT. The full variable domain, in which reference TRBV19 and TRBJ2-2 provide the parts outside the CDR3, is DGGITQSPKYLFRKEGQNVTLSCEQNLNHDAMYWYRQDPGQGLRLIYYSQIVNDFQKGDIAEGYSVSREKKESFPLTVTSAQKNPTAFYLCASSVGTARDGELFFGEGSRLTVL.

The CDR3 bases are TGTGCCAGCAGTGTGGGCGGGGCCACAGATACGCAGTATTTT. Its protein is CASSVGGATDTQYF. The chain is built from TRBV2 and TRBJ2-3, with D possibly matching TRBD2 (6 bases). Germline V gene data show CDR1 as SNHLY and CDR2 as FYNNEI. Trimming left V 4 bases short and J 2 bases short, with 10 bases between. The CDR3 is 14 residues long.

The J gene is TRBJ1-2, the V gene TRBV19, with 7 positions matching TRBD1. V lost 4 bases, J lost 9 bases, and 14 bases stayed unmatched. In germline, CDR1 is LNHDA, CDR2 SQIVND (reference sequence). This CDR3 has 15 amino acids. In DNA form, the CDR3 reads TGTGCCAGTAGTACCAGTTACAGGGGCGGTCGGAGCTACACCTTC. Its translation: CASSTSYRGGRSYTF.

The chain couples TRBV19 to TRBJ1-5, with D unresolved. This CDR3 comprises 14 residues. Germline CDR1 reads LNHDA; CDR2 reads SQIVND (reference sequence). Trimming shortened V by 7 bases and J by 3 bases, and 13 bases separated the two germline ends. This CDR3 is CASMIGGFNQPQHF. The CDR3 DNA follows: TGTGCCAGTATGATCGGCGGATTCAATCAGCCCCAGCATTTT.

The chain links TRBV19 to TRBJ1-4, with D possibly TRBD1 on 5 matching bases. This CDR3 has 11 residues. The germline V gene encodes CDR1 LNHDA and CDR2 SQIVND (reference sequence). Trimming shortened V by 9 bases and J by 13 bases, and 15 bases separated the two germline ends. CDR3 sequence (DNA): TGTGCCAGCGAGGTTGGGGGGAGACTGTTTTTT. This codes for CASEVGGRLFF.

The CDR3 here is CASSPQAATQETQYF. The CDR3 coding sequence is TGTGCCAGCTCGCCCCAGGCAGCTACCCAAGAGACCCAGTACTTC. This chain connects TRBV18 to TRBJ2-5, with no clear D. The V end lost 6 bases, the J end lost 1 base, and 15 bases lay between the germline ends. Germline V gene lookup returns CDR1 KGHSH and CDR2 LQKENI. The length of the CDR3 is 15 residues.

A single count supports this clone. This chain connects TRBV7-3 to TRBJ1-1; D possibly corresponds to TRBD1 (5 bases). Per the germline V gene, CDR1 is SGHTA and CDR2 is FQGTGA. V was pared by 5 bases and J by 0 bases, with 13 bases between. This CDR3 has 15 residues. CDR3 nucleotides: TGTGCCAGCAGCCCCAGGGAGGGGATGAACACTGAAGCTTTCTTT. It encodes CASSPREGMNTEAFF.

The CDR3 DNA sequence: TGTGCCAGCAGCTTAAGGACCGTAGGGGGCGCAGACACTGAAGCTTTCTTT. Translating gives CASSLRTVGGADTEAFF. The chain combines TRBV7-3 with TRBJ1-1, with TRBD1 matching 7 bases. This CDR3 region has 17 residues. The germline V gene has CDR1 SGHTA and CDR2 FQGTGA. V gave up 1 base and J gave up 3 bases; unmatched junction bases: 11.